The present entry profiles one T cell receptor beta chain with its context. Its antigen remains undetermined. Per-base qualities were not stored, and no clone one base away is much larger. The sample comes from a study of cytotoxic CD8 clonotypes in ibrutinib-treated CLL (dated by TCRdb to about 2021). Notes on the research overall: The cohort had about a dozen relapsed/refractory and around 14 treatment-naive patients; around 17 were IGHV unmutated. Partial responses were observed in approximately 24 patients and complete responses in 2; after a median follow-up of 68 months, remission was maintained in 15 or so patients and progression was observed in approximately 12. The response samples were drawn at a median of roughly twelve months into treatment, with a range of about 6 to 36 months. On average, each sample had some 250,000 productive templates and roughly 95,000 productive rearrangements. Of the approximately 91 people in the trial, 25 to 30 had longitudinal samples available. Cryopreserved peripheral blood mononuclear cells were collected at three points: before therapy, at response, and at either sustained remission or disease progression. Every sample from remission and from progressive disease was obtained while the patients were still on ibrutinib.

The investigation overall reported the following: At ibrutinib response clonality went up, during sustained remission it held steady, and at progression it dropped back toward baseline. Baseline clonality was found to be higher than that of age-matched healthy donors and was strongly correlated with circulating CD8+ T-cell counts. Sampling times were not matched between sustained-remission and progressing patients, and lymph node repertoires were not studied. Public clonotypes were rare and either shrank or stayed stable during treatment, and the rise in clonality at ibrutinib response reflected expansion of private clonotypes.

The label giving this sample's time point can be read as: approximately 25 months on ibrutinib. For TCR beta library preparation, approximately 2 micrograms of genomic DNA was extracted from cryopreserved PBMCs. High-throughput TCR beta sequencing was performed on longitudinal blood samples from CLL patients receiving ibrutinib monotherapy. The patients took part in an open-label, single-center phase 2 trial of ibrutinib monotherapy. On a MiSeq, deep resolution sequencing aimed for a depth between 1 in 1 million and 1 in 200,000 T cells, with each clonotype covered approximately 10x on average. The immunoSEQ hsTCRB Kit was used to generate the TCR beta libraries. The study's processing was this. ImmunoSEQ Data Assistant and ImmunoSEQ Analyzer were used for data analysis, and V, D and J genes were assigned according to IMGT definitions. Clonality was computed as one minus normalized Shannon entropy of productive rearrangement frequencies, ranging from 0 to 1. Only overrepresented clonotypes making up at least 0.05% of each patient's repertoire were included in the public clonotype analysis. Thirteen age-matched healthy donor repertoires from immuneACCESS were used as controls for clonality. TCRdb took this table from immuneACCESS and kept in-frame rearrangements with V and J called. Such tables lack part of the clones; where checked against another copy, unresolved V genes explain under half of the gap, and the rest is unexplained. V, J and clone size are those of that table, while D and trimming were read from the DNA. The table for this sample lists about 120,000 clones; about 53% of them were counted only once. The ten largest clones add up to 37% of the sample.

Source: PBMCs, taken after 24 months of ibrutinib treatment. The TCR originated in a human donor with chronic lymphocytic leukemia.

The DNA sequence is TGTGCCAGCAGTCCCCATTTAGCGGGGCACAATGAGCAGTTCTTC. This is translated as CASSPHLAGHNEQFF. Recombination joined TRBV28 with TRBJ2-1; TRBD2 aligns with 8 central bases. Germline trimming amounts to 5 bases on V and 5 bases on J, with 8 as the count of junction bases outside the gene matches. The CDR3 spans 15 residues, from the cysteine through the phenylalanine. Only CDR3 DNA is held: 45 bases, read in frame from base 1. The germline V gene yields MDHEN for CDR1 and SYDVKM for CDR2.